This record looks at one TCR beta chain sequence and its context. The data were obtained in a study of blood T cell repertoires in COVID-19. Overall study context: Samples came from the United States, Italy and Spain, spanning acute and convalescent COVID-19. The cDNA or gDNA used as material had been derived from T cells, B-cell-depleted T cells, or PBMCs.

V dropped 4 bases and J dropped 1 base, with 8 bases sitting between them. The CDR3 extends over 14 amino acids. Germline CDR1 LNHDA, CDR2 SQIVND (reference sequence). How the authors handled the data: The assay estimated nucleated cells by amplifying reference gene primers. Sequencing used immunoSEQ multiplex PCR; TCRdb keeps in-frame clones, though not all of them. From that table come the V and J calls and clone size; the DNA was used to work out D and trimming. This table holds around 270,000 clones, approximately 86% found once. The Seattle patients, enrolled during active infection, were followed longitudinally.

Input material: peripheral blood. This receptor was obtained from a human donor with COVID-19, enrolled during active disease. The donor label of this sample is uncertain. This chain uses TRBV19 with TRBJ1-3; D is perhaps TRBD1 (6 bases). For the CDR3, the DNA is TGTGCCAGTAGTAGGACAGAATCTGGAAACACCATATATTTT. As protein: CASSRTESGNTIYF. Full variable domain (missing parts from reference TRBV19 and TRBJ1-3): DGGITQSPKYLFRKEGQNVTLSCEQNLNHDAMYWYRQDPGQGLRLIYYSQIVNDFQKGDIAEGYSVSREKKESFPLTVTSAQKNPTAFYLCASSRTESGNTIYFGEGSWLTVV.